This TCR beta chain is drawn from a study of neurological immune-mediated disorders. The study's findings and limits: No sharing of CDR3 amino acid sequences was observed among expanded clones across subjects, suggesting private repertoires in all groups.

Every sequencing run drew on 15-18 subjects and yielded over 170 million TCR-beta sequences. TCRdb itself ran the 5' RACE reads through MiXCR, one entry per CDR3 protein. The sample comprises tens of thousands of distinct CDR3 sequences, about 15% of which are singletons, and around a quarter rests with the top ten. The table lists this clonotype with many counts. The antigen is undetermined. The germline gives CDR1 SGHNT, CDR2 YENEEA. The CDR3 has 15 amino acids. V dropped 1 base and J dropped 1 base, with 10 bases sitting between them. PBMCs numbering 2 million and stored at -80 C yielded the unsorted libraries.

This chain connects TRBV11-3 to TRBJ2-5, with D tentatively TRBD1 (5 bases). The receptor's source is a man in his 70s in good health. Sample: PBMCs. The CDR3 sequence: CASSLARQIQETQYF. In DNA, the CDR3 is TGTGCCAGCAGCTTAGCCCGACAGATCCAAGAGACCCAGTACTTC.